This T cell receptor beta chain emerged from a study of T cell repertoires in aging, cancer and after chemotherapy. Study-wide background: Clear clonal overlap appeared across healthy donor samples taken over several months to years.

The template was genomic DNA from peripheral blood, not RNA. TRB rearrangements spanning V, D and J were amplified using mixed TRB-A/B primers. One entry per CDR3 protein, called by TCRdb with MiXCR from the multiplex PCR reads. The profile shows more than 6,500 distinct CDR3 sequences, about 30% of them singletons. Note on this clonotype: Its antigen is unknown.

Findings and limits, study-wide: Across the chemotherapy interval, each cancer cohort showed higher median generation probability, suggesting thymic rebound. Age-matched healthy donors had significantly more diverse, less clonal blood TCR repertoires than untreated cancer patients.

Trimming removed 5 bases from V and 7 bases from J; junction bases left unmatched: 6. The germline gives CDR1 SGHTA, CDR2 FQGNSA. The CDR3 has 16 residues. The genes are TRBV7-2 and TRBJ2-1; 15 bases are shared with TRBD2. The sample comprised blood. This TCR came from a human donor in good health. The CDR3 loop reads CASSRTSGGADNEQFF. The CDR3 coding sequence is TGTGCCAGCAGCAGGACTAGCGGGGGGGCCGATAATGAGCAGTTCTTC. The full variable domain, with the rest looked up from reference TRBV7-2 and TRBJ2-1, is GAGVSQSPSNKVTEKGKDVELRCDPISGHTALYWYRQSLGQGLEFLIYFQGNSAPDKSGLPSDRFSAERTGGSVSTLTIQRTQQEDSAVYLCASSRTSGGADNEQFFGPGTRLTVL.